This TCR beta chain was captured in a study of cytomegalovirus exposure and HLA in healthy donors. The table came from immunoSEQ multiplex PCR; TCRdb's copy has only in-frame clones and leaves some out. The sample includes 100,000 to 150,000 clones, 89% of them seen just once. The source of this sequence is a man aged 25 to 40 in good health and CMV-seronegative. Material: PBMCs.

CDR3 coding DNA: TGTGCCAGCAGTTTCTCGGGTAGCGGGGGTTTGACAGATACGCAGTATTTT. This gives the protein CASSFSGSGGLTDTQYF. The chain couples TRBV28 to TRBJ2-3; 9 bases match TRBD2. The CDR3 has 17 amino acids. Germline V gives CDR1 MDHEN, CDR2 SYDVKM. J gave up 3 bases and V 3 bases, and 10 bases lay outside the gene matches.